This TCR beta chain was observed in a study of a mutant IDH1 vaccine in newly diagnosed glioma. Background on the study: Patients in the study were vaccinated eight times, receiving shots in weeks 1, 3, 5, 7, 11, 15, 19 and 23. First vaccine doses came 4-6 weeks after radiotherapy alone, or with temozolomide cycles. Mean patient age was approximately 39 years; approximately 62% were male and about 40% female. Broader study findings: Evidence of vaccine-induced immune responses was documented in about 93% of patients.

Measured with immunoSEQ multiplex PCR; TCRdb has only the in-frame clones, and not every one. The sample has fewer than 45,000 clones, about 91% seen once. The CDR3 loop spans 12 amino acids. Germline lookup yields CDR1 GTSNPN and CDR2 SVGIG (reference sequence). The V and J ends lost 6 bases and 8 bases, in that order; junction bases with no gene match: 8. Time point denoted: week 23, last vaccination. The study gave 300 ug of mutant IDH1 20-mer peptide per vaccine dose, with topical imiquimod. As regards this clone: Its antigen is currently unknown.

The chain carries TRBV30 and TRBJ1-2, with 8 bases lining up with TRBD1. The clonotype comes from a man aged 45-60 years with glioma. The specimen was PBMCs, collected from a glioma patient whose treatment included an IDH1 peptide vaccine. The CDR3 DNA reads TGTGCCTGTTTGACAGGGGATGGCGGCTACACCTTC. Translating gives CACLTGDGGYTF. The variable domain in full, with the rest retrieved from reference TRBV30 and TRBJ1-2, is SQTIHQWPATLVQPVGSPLSLECTVEGTSNPNLYWYRQAAGRGLQLLFYSVGIGQISSEVPQNLSASRPQDRQFILSSKKLLLSDSGFYLCACLTGDGGYTFGSGTRLTVV.